The sequence of this TCR beta chain was determined in a study of T-cell reconstitution after alpha-beta-depleted transplantation in children. Construction of the TCRbeta library involved unique molecular identifiers. TCRdb reanalysed the PCR reads using MiXCR and keeps one entry per CDR3 protein. The repertoire holds about a million distinct CDR3 sequences, with about 29% as singletons. This clonotype was detected a few times. The V gene end was trimmed by 1 base and the J gene end by 5 bases; junction bases not matched to a gene: 7. The CDR3 sequence is 15 residues long. Germline V gives CDR1 DFQATT, CDR2 SNEGSKA (reference sequence).

The receptor was derived from a boy in the first two years of life who had a stem cell transplant for SCID, so the T cells may come from the graft donor. This sequence joins TRBV20-1 and TRBJ2-7; 11 nucleotides align to TRBD2. Material: PBMCs, mostly from graft donor cells, obtained 360 days after TCRalphabeta/CD19-depleted stem cell transplant. The CDR3 nucleotides are TGCAGTGCTAGAGCGGGGACTAGCGGTCGGGACGAGCAGTACTTC. It yields the protein CSARAGTSGRDEQYF.